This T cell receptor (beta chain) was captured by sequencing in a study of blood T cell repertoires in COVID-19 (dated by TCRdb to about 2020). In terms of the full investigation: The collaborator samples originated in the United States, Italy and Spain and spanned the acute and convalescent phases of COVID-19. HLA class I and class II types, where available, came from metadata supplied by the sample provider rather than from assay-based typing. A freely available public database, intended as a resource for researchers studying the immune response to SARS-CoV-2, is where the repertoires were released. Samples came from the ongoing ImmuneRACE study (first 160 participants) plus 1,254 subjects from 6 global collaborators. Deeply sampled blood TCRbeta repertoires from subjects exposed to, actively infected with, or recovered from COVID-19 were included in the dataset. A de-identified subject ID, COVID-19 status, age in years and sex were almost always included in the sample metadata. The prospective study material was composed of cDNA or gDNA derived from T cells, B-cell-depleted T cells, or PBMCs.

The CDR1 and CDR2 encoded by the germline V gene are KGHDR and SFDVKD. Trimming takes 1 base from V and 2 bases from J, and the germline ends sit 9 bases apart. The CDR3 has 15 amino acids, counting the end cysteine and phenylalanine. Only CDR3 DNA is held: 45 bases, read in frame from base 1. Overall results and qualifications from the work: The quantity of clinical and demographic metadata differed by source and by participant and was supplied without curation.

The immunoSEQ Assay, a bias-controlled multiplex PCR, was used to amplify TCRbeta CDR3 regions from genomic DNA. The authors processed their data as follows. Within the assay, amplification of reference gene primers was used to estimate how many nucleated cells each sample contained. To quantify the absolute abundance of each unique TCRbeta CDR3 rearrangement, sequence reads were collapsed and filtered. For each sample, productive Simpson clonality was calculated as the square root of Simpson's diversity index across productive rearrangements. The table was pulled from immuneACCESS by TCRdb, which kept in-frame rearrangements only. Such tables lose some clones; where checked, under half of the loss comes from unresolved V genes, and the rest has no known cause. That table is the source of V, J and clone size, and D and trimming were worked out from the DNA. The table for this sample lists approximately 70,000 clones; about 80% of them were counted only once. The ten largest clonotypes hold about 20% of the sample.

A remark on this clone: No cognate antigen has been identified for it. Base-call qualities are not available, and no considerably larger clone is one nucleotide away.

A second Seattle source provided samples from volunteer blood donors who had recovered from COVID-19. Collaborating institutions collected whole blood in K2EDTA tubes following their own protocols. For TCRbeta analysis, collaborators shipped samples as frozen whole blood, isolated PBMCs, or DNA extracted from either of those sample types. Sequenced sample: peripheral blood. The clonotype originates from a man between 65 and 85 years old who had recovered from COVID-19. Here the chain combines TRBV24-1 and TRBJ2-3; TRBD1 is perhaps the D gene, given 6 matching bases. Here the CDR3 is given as CATSDFYRDTDTQYF. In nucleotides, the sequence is TGTGCCACCAGTGATTTTTACAGGGACACAGATACGCAGTATTTT.